This paragraph reports one TCR beta chain. The CDR3 length is 15 residues. In germline, CDR1 is SGHRS, CDR2 YFSETQ. The ends were cut back, 1 base at V and 3 bases at J, with 13 bases in the middle. Original processing notes: Counts of nucleated cells, estimated from reference gene primer amplification, were obtained. TCRdb keeps only in-frame clones here, not all; method: immunoSEQ multiplex PCR. V and J calls and clone size are those listed in that table; D and trimming were worked out from the DNA. Here the sample spans fewer than 200,000 clones, 76% being singletons. The sample is drawn from a study of blood T cell repertoires in COVID-19. Whole-study context: Researchers got acute and convalescent COVID-19 samples from the United States, Italy and Spain.

The chain recombines TRBV5-1 with TRBJ2-5; TRBD1 is a possible D gene (5 bases). Sequencing input: peripheral blood. The receptor's source is a woman of 80 years or more with acute or convalescent COVID-19. The CDR3 DNA reads TGCGCCAGCAGCTTGACAGGAACGGGTGAAGAGACCCAGTACTTC. It translates to CASSLTGTGEETQYF.